This entry features one TCR delta chain sequence. The protein TCRdb gives is from a much larger clone and does not agree with this DNA's translation at residue 10, likely a read error; the protein shown here comes from the DNA. TCRdb re-called the multiplex PCR reads via CATT. Here the sample spans tens of thousands of delta-chain clones, under 1.5% being singletons. The sample comes from a study of γδ T cells in repeated Plasmodium falciparum infection. V dropped 6 bases and J dropped 0; count of bases not matched to a gene: 17. The CDR3 spans 19 residues. Germline V gene data show CDR1 as TSWWSYY and CDR2 as QGS. Gammadelta T cells were flow-sorted from PBMC into Vgamma9/Vdelta2+ and Vdelta2-negative populations for bulk analysis.

The sequencing sample was made of gamma-delta T cells from blood. The source of this sequence is a pool of human donors (malaria-infected and uninfected, not separated). This chain connects TRDV1 to TRDJ1, with 9 bases identical to TRDD3. The CDR3 loop reads CALGLSTGGLVGHTDKLIF. The DNA for the CDR3 is TGTGCTCTTGGCCTCAGTACTGGGGGACTTGTCGGTCACACCGATAAACTCATCTTT.